Below are 3 T cell receptor beta chains sequenced from a single sample in a study of response to subunit inactivated influenza vaccine. TCRdb reanalysed the RT-PCR reads using MiXCR and keeps one entry per CDR3 protein. The sample shows fewer than 700,000 distinct CDR3 sequences, 10% to 15% of them seen only once. The sequenced sample was PBMCs from blood, obtained 35 to 45 days after vaccination. The receptor set was obtained from a man aged 45-65 years who received an inactivated influenza vaccine.

This clonotype was found a few times. V gene TRBV5-1 combines with J gene TRBJ2-3; maybe TRBD2 (7 bases). The CDR3 totals 16 residues. With 4 bases removed from V and 0 bases from J, the gap between germline ends came to 15 bases. Looked up from germline, CDR1 is SGHRS and CDR2 is YFSETQ. CDR3 region: CASSRTGGSSTDTQYF. Written as DNA, the CDR3 is TGCGCCAGCAGCAGAACGGGGGGCTCTAGCACAGATACGCAGTATTTT.

The chain uses TRBV29-1 and TRBJ2-5; 8 bases agree with TRBD2. With V trimmed by 1 base and J by 2 bases, 3 bases remained unmatched. This CDR3 spans 14 amino acids. CDR1 SQVTM and CDR2 ANQGSEA come from the germline V gene. CDR3 coding DNA: TGCAGCGTTGAAGGCCGGGGGGGACAAGAGACCCAGTACTTC. Protein sequence: CSVEGRGGQETQYF.

This clonotype was counted between two and nine times. The V gene is TRBV7-2, the J gene TRBJ2-5; 7 nucleotides match TRBD2. Germline assignment: CDR1 SGHTA and CDR2 FQGNSA. The CDR3 contains 16 residues. J gave up 4 bases and V 8 bases, and 16 bases lay outside the gene matches. Here the CDR3 DNA reads TGTGCCAGCCTACGCAGCGGGGTGAGACTCGTAGAGACCCAGTACTTC. This sequence encodes CASLRSGVRLVETQYF.